This T cell receptor beta chain comes out of a study of blood T cell repertoires in COVID-19. This table comes from immunoSEQ multiplex PCR, and its TCRdb copy is limited to in-frame clones, with some not included. The profile shows fewer than 300,000 clones, roughly 79% of them singletons. Trimming removed 3 bases at V and 7 bases at J, with 15 bases between. Per the germline V gene, CDR1 is ENHRY and CDR2 is SYGVKD. The CDR3 is made up of 14 amino acids. This clone was seen a single time. The material sequenced was peripheral blood. The genes are TRBV10-3 and TRBJ1-2; maybe TRBD1 (6 bases). This receptor was obtained from a woman aged 55-75 years with active or convalescent COVID-19. In DNA form, the CDR3 reads TGTGCCATCAGTGAAACCAAAGGACAGATTGGCTACACCTTC. Amino acids: CAISETKGQIGYTF.